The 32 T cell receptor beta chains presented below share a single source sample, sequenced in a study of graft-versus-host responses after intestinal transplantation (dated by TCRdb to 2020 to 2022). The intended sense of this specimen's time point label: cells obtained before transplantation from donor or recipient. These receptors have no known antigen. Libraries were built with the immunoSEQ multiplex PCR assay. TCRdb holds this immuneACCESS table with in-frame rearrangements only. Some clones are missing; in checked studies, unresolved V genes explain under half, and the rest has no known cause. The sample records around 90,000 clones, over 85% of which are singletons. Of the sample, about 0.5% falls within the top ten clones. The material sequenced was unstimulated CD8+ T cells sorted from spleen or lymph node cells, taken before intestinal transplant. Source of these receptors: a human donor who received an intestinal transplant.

In DNA form, the CDR3 reads TGTGCCAGCAGCGAGACTAGCTCTTACTACAATGAGCAGTTCTTC. This translates into CASSETSSYYNEQFF. The chain is built from TRBV6-1 and TRBJ2-1; the match to TRBD2 covers 7 bases. Per the germline V gene, CDR1 is MNHNS and CDR2 is SASEGT. Trimming cost V 6 bases and J 3 bases; bases outside gene matches: 8. The CDR3 runs 15 residues.

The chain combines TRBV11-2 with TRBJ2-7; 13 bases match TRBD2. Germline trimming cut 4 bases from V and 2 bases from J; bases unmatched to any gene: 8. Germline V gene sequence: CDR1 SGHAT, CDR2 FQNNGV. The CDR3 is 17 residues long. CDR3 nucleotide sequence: TGTGCCAGCAGCTGGAAACTAGCGGGAGGGCCTACCTACGAGCAGTACTTC. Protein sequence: CASSWKLAGGPTYEQYF.

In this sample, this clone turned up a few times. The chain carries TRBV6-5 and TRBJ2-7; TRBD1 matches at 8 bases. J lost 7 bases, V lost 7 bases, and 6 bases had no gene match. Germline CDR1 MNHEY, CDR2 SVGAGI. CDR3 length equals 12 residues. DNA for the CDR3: TGTGCCAGCAATAAAACAGGGGGGGAGCAGTACTTC. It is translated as CASNKTGGEQYF.

CDR3 coding DNA: TGTGCCAGCAGCAAAAGATCGACAGGGGGCGGCTATGGCTACACCTTC. This gives the protein CASSKRSTGGGYGYTF. The J gene is TRBJ1-2, the V gene TRBV21-1; the table's D gene call, TRBD1, was not cross checked with the DNA. TRBV21-1 represents a pseudogene. The length of the CDR3 is 16 residues.

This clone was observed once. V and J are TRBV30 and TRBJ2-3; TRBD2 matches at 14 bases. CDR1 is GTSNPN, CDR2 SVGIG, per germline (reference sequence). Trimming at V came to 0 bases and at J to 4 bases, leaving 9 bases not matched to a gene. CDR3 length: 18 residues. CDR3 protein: CAWSVGTSGREWSDTQYF. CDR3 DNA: TGTGCCTGGAGTGTGGGGACTAGCGGGAGAGAGTGGTCAGATACGCAGTATTTT.

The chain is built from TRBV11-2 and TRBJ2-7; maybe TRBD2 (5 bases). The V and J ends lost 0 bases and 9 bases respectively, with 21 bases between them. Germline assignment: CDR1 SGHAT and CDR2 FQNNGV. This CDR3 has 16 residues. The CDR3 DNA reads TGTGCCAGCAGCTTAGAGGAATGGCGGGTAGGAATCGGGCAGTACTTC. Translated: CASSLEEWRVGIGQYF.

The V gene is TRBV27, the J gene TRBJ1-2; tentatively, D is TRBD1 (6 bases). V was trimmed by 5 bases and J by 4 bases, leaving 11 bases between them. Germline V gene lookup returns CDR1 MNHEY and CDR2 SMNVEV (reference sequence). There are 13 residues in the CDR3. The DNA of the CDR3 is TGTGCCAGCAGTCCTGGGACATCCTATGGCTACACCTTC. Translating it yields CASSPGTSYGYTF.

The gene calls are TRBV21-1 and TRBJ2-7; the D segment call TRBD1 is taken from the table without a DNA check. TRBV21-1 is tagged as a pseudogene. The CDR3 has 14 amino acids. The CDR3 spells CASRFYSLSYEQYF. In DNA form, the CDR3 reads TGTGCCAGCAGGTTTTACAGCCTCTCCTACGAGCAGTACTTC.

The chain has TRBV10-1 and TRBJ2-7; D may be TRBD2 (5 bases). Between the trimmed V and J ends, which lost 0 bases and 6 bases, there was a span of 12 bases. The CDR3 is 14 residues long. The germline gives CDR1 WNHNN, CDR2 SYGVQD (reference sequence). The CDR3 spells CASSESKEVSEQYF. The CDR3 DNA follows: TGCGCCAGCAGTGAGTCGAAGGAGGTATCCGAGCAGTACTTC.

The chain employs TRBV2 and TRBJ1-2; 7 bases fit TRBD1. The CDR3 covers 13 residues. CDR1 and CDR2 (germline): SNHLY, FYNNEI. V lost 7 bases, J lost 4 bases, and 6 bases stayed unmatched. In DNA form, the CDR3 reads TGTGCCAGCAAAATAGGGGGCGCCTATGGCTACACCTTC. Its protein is CASKIGGAYGYTF.

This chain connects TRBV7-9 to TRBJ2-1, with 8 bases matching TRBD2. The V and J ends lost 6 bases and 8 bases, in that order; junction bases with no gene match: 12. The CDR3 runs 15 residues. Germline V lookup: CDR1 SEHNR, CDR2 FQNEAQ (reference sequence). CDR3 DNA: TGTGCCAGCAGACCCGCCCGGACTAGCAGGCATGAGCAGTTCTTC. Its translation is CASRPARTSRHEQFF.

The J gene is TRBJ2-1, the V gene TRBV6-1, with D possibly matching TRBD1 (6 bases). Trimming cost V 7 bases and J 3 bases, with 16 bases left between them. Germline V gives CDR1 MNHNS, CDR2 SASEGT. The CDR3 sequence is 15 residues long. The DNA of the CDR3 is TGTGCCAGCACCGGAGACAGGTTCGTCTACAATGAGCAGTTCTTC. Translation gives CASTGDRFVYNEQFF.

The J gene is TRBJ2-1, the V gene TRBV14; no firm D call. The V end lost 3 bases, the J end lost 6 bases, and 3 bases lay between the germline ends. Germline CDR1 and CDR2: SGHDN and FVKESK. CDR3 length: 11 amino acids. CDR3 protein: CASSHINEQFF. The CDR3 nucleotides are TGTGCCAGCAGCCATATCAATGAGCAGTTCTTC. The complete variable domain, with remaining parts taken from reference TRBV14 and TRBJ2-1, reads EAGVTQFPSHSVIEKGQTVTLRCDPISGHDNLYWYRRVMGKEIKFLLHFVKESKQDESGMPNNRFLAERTGGTYSTLKVQPAELEDSGVYFCASSHINEQFFGPGTRLTVL.

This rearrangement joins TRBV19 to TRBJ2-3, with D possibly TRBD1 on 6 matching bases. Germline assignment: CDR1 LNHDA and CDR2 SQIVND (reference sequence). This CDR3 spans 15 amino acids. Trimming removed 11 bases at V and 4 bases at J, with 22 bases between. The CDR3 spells CAVSPGQTISDTQYF. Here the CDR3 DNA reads TGTGCCGTATCACCCGGACAGACGATTTCAGATACGCAGTATTTT.

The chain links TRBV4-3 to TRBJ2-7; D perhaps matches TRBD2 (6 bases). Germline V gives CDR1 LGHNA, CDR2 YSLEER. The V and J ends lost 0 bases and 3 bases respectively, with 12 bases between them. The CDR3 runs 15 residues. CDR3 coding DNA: TGCGCCAGCAGCCAAGATCGTGGGGGGTACTACGAGCAGTACTTC. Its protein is CASSQDRGGYYEQYF.

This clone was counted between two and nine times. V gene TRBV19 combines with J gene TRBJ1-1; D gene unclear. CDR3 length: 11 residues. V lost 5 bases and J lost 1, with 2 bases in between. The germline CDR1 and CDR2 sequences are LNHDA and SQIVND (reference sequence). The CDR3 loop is CASSQNTEAFF. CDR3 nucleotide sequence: TGTGCCAGTAGTCAGAACACTGAAGCTTTCTTT.

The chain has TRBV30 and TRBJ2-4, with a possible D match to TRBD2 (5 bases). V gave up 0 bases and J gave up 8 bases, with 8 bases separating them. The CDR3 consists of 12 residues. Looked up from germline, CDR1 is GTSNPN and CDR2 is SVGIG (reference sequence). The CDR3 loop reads CAWSVEGYIQYF. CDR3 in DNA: TGTGCCTGGAGTGTCGAGGGCTACATTCAGTACTTC.

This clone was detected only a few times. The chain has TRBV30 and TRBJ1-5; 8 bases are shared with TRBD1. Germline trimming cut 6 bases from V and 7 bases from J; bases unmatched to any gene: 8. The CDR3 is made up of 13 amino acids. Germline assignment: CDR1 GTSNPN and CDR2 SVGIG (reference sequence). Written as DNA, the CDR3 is TGTGCCTGCGGACAGGGCCCGGAGCAGCCCCAGCATTTT. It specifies CACGQGPEQPQHF.

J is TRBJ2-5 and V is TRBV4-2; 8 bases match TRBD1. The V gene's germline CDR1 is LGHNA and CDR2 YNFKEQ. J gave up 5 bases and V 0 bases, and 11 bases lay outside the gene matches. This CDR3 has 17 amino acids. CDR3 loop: CASSQDRIQGVRETQYF. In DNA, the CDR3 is TGTGCCAGCAGCCAAGATAGGATACAGGGGGTTCGGGAGACCCAGTACTTC.

CDR3 region: CASDRLNTEAFF. CDR3 bases: TGTGCCTCAGACAGACTGAACACTGAAGCTTTCTTT. The genes are TRBV30 and TRBJ1-1, with a weak D call TRBD1 (5 bases). V dropped 7 bases and J dropped 0 bases, with 9 bases sitting between them. Per the germline V gene, CDR1 is GTSNPN and CDR2 is SVGIG (reference sequence). This CDR3 comprises 12 residues.

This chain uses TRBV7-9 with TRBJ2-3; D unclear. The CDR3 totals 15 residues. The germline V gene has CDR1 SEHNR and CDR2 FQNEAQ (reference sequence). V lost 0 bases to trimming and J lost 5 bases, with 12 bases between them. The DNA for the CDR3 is TGTGCCAGCAGCTTAGCGCCCGCCCCCGGAGATACGCAGTATTTT. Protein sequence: CASSLAPAPGDTQYF.

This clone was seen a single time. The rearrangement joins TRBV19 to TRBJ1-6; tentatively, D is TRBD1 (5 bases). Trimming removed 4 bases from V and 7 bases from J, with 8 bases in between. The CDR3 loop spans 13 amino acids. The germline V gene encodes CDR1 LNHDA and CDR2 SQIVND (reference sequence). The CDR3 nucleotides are TGTGCCAGTAGTAGGGGGGGGAATTCACCCCTCCACTTT. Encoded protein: CASSRGGNSPLHF.

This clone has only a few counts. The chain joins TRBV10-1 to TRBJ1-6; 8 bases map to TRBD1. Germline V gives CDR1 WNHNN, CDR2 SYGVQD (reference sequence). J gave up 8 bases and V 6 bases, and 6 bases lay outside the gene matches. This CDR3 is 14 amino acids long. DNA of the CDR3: TGCGCCAGCAGCACCGGGACAGGTGATTCACCCCTCCACTTT. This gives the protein CASSTGTGDSPLHF.

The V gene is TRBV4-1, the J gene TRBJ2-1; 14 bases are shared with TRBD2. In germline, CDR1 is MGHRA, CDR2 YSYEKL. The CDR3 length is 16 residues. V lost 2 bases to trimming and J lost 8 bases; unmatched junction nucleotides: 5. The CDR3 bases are TGCGCCAGCAGCCAAAGACTAGCGGGAGGGCCCGATGAGCAGTTCTTC. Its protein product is CASSQRLAGGPDEQFF.

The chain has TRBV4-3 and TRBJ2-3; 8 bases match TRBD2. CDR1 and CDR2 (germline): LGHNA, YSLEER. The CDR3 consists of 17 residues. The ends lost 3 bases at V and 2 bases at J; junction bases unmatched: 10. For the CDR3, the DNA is TGCGCCAGCAGCCAGTCACTCTTCGGGGGGGCCACAGATACGCAGTATTTT. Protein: CASSQSLFGGATDTQYF.

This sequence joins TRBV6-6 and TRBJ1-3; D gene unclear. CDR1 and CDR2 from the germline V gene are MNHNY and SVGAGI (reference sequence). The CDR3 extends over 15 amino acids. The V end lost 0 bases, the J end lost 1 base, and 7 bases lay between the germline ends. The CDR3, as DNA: TGTGCCAGCAGTTACTCGAGGGAGTCTGGAAACACCATATATTTT. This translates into CASSYSRESGNTIYF.

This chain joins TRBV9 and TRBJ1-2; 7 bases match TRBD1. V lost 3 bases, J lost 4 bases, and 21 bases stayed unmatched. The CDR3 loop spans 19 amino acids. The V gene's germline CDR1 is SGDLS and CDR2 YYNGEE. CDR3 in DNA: TGTGCCAGCAGCGGGACCACAACCGGGACAGTCTTGGTCGGCTATGGCTACACCTTC. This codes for CASSGTTTGTVLVGYGYTF.

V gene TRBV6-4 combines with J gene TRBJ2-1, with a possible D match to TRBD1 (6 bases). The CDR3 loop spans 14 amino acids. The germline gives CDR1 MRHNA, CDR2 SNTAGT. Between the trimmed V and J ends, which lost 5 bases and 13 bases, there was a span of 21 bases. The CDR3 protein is CASSPSQGNLFQFF. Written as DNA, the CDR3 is TGTGCCAGCAGTCCGTCACAGGGCAACCTCTTTCAGTTCTTC.

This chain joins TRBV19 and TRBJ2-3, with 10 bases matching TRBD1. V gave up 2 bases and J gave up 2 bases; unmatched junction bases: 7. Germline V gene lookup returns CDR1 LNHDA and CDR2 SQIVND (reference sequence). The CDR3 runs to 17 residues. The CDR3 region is CASSISPGTGDTDTQYF. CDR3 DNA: TGTGCCAGTAGTATATCTCCCGGGACAGGGGACACAGATACGCAGTATTTT.

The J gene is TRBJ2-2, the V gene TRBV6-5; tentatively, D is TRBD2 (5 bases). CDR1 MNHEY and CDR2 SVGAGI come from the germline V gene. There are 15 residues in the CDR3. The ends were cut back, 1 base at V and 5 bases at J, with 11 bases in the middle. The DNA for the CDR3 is TGTGCCAGCAGTTACTGGGGTCCGGGGACCGGGGAGCTGTTTTTT. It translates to CASSYWGPGTGELFF.

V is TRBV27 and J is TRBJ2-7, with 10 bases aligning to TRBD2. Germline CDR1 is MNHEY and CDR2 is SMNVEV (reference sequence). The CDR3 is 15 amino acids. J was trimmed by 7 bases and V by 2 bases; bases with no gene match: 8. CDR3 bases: TGTGCCAGCAGTTTAATAGCGGGAGGCCCCACGGAGCAGTACTTC. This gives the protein CASSLIAGGPTEQYF.

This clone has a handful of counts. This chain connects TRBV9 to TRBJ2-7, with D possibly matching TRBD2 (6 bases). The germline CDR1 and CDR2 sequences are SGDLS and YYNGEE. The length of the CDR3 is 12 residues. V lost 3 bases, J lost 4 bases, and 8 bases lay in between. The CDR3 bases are TGTGCCAGCAGCGCGGGGGATTACGAGCAGTACTTC. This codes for CASSAGDYEQYF. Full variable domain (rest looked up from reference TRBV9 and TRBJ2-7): DSGVTQTPKHLITATGQRVTLRCSPRSGDLSVYWYQQSLDQGLQFLIQYYNGEERAKGNILERFSAQQFPDLHSELNLSSLELGDSALYFCASSAGDYEQYFGPGTRLTVT.